These 12 T cell receptor beta chains came from one sample sequenced in a study of blood T cell repertoires in COVID-19. Only in-frame clones appear in the TCRdb table, and some are missing; sequencing was by immunoSEQ multiplex PCR. The sample records around 430,000 clones, roughly 89% being singletons. Specimen: PBMCs or T cells enriched from blood (not recorded which). These TCRs come from a woman aged 45-65 years who had recovered from COVID-19.

This clone was seen a few times. J is TRBJ2-1 and V is TRBV19, with D uncertain. Trimming removed 5 bases at V and 0 bases at J, with 11 bases between. CDR1 is LNHDA and CDR2 is SQIVND in the germline V gene (reference sequence). This CDR3 has 15 residues. This CDR3 is CASSAYTPSYNEQFF. The CDR3 region has the DNA TGTGCCAGTAGTGCTTACACCCCCTCCTACAATGAGCAGTTCTTC.

Concerning this clone: The sample contains more than one DNA sequence encoding this CDR3. V and J are TRBV3-1 (or the pseudogene TRBV3-2) and TRBJ1-1; TRBD1 aligns across 7 bases. The CDR3 contains 14 residues. The V and J ends lost 1 base and 5 bases, in that order; junction bases with no gene match: 4. Germline V gene sequence: CDR1 LGHDT, CDR2 YNNKEL (reference sequence). The CDR3 sequence is CASSQVAGGTEAFF. The CDR3 coding sequence is TGTGCCAGCAGCCAAGTAGCAGGGGGGACTGAAGCTTTCTTT.

The V call is TRBV30, the J call TRBJ2-1; 11 nucleotides align to TRBD1. Germline values: CDR1 GTSNPN, CDR2 SVGIG (reference sequence). This CDR3 spans 16 amino acids. V lost 1 base to trimming and J lost 7 bases; unmatched junction nucleotides: 9. The CDR3 spells CAWSEGGQGALNEQFF. In DNA, the CDR3 is TGTGCCTGGAGTGAGGGTGGACAGGGGGCGCTGAATGAGCAGTTCTTC.

V is TRBV27 and J is TRBJ2-7; D call uncertain. The CDR3 covers 11 residues. With 6 bases removed from V and 6 bases from J, the gap between germline ends came to 9 bases. Germline V CDR1 and CDR2: MNHEY, SMNVEV (reference sequence). This chain's CDR3 is CASSSNFEQYF. The CDR3 nucleotides read TGTGCCAGCAGCTCAAACTTCGAGCAGTACTTC.

The chain recombines TRBV29-1 with TRBJ1-1; the D gene is possibly TRBD1 (6 bases). Germline CDR1 reads SQVTM; CDR2 reads ANQGSEA. The CDR3 consists of 13 residues. V was shortened by 7 bases and J by 2 bases, with 14 bases between the two germline ends. The CDR3, as DNA: TGCAGCGGCGGAGACAGGTATAACACTGAAGCTTTCTTT. Translating it yields CSGGDRYNTEAFF.

CDR3 amino acids: CASSLAKAQGPMNTEAFF. The CDR3 nucleotides are TGTGCCAGCAGCTTAGCAAAGGCCCAGGGCCCGATGAACACTGAAGCTTTCTTT. The chain employs TRBV7-9 and TRBJ1-1; TRBD1 might be the D (5 bases). The CDR3 totals 18 residues. Per germline, CDR1 SEHNR and CDR2 FQNEAQ (reference sequence). The V gene lost 0 bases and the J gene lost 0 bases, with 17 bases spanning the gap.

V usage is TRBV28 and J usage is TRBJ1-6; no clear D. The CDR3 length is 12 residues. CDR1 is MDHEN and CDR2 is SYDVKM in the germline V gene. The V end was cut by 7 bases, the J end by 11 bases, with 12 bases between. CDR3 sequence reads: CASTASGTPLHF. The CDR3 coding sequence is TGTGCCAGCACCGCGTCGGGGACACCCCTCCACTTT.

V gene TRBV28 combines with J gene TRBJ2-1, with TRBD1 identical over 7 bases. After removal of 7 bases from V and 0 bases from J, the junction contained 9 bases not matched to a gene. Germline CDR1 MDHEN, CDR2 SYDVKM. The CDR3 sequence is 16 residues long. CDR3 nucleotides: TGTGCCAGCACCGAGGACAGGCCTCTCTCCTACAATGAGCAGTTCTTC. It yields the protein CASTEDRPLSYNEQFF. The whole variable domain, remainder taken from reference TRBV28 and TRBJ2-1, is DVKVTQSSRYLVKRTGEKVFLECVQDMDHENMFWYRQDPGLGLRLIYFSYDVKMKEKGDIPEGYSVSREKKERFSLILESASTNQTSMYLCASTEDRPLSYNEQFFGPGTRLTVL.

There are a few counts of this clone. The rearrangement joins TRBV2 to TRBJ1-1; D may be TRBD1 (6 bases). Trimming removed 4 bases at V and 0 bases at J, with 18 bases between. The CDR3 has 17 amino acids. Germline V gene lookup returns CDR1 SNHLY and CDR2 FYNNEI. In DNA, the CDR3 is TGTGCCAGCAGTGCCTGGGGGGGCGGAGGGATGAACACTGAAGCTTTCTTT. The encoded protein is CASSAWGGGGMNTEAFF.

Comment on this clone: Given the absence of the conserved phenylalanine or tryptophan at the CDR3 end, a read error is likely. The limits of the CDR3 on the DNA are not certain, so only TCRdb's listed CDR3 is given. The V gene is TRBV10-1, the J gene TRBJ1-1; the table's D call, TRBD1, was not checked against the DNA. Germline CDR1 reads WNHNN; CDR2 reads SYGVQD (reference sequence). With termini counted, the CDR3 has 11 amino acids. CDR3 protein: CASSELQGGVL.

This clone has just a few counts. The genes are TRBV28 and TRBJ1-1, with 7 nucleotides matching TRBD1. There are 15 residues in the CDR3. The V gene's germline CDR1 is MDHEN and CDR2 SYDVKM. J was trimmed by 1 base and V by 6 bases; bases with no gene match: 8. For the CDR3, the DNA is TGTGCCAGCAGCCTAGGGGGCGGACCGAACACTGAAGCTTTCTTT. Translating gives CASSLGGGPNTEAFF. Filled out from reference TRBV28 and TRBJ1-1, the complete variable domain reads DVKVTQSSRYLVKRTGEKVFLECVQDMDHENMFWYRQDPGLGLRLIYFSYDVKMKEKGDIPEGYSVSREKKERFSLILESASTNQTSMYLCASSLGGGPNTEAFFGQGTRLTVV.

The gene calls are TRBV6-1 and TRBJ2-3; 7 nucleotides line up with TRBD2. There are 14 residues in the CDR3. Germline CDR1 is MNHNS and CDR2 is SASEGT. V shed 2 bases, J shed 8 bases, and the junction held 7 bases outside the gene matches. The CDR3 DNA is TGTGCCAGCAGTGAATCGGGGGGATTTGGTACGCAGTATTTT. Residues: CASSESGGFGTQYF.